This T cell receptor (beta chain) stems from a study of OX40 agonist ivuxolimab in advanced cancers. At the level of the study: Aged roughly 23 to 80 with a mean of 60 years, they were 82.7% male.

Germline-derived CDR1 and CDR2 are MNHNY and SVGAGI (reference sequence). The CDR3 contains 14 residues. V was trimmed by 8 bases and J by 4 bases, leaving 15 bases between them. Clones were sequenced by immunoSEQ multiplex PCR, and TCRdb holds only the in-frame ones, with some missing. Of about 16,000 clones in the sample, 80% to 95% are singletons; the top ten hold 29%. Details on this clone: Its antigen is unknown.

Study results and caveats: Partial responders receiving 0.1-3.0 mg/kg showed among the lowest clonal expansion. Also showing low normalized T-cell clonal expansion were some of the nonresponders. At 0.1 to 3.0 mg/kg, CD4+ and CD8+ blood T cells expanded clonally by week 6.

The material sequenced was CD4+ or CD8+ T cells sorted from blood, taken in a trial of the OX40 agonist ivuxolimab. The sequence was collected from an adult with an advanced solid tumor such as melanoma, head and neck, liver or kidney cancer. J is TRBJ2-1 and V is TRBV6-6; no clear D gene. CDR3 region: CASAPLGKYNEQFF. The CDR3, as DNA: TGTGCCAGCGCCCCCCTGGGCAAGTACAATGAGCAGTTCTTC.